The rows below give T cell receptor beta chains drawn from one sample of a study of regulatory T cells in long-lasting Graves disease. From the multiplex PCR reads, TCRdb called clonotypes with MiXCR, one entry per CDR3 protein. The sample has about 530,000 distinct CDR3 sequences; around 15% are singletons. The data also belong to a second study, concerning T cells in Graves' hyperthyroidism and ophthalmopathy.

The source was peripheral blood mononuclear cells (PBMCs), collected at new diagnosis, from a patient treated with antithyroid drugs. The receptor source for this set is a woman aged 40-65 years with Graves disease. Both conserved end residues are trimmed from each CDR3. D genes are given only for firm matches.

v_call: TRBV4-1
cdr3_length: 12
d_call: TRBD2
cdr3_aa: ASGQVAGEDTQY

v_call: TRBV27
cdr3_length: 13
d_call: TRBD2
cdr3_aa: ASSLGTSSWDEQF

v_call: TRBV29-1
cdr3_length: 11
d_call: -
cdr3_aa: SVIRDTQETQY

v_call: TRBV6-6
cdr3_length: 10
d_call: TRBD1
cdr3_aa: ASSYSGQSEF

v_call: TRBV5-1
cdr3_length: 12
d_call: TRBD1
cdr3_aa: ASTRTGGRETQY

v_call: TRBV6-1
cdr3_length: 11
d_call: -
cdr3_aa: ASTLAGDEKLF

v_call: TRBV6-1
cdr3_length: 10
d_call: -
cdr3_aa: ASSEPLGEQY

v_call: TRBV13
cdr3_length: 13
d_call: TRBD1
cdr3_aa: ASSSGTGTSQPQH

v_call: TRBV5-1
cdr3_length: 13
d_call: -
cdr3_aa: ASSLEGAAAQGYT

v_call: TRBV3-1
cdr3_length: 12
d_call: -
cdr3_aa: ASTRAGTNEKLF

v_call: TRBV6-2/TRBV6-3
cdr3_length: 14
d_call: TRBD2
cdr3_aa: ASSYERGVLTDTQY

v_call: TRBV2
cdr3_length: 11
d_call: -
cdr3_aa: ASKPGTGNTIY

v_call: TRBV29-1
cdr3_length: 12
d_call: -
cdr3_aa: SVLRGAKNTEAF

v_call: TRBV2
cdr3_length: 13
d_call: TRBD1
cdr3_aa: ASRDDRGPYNEQF

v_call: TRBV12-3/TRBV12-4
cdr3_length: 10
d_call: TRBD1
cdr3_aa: ASSDPGGGYT

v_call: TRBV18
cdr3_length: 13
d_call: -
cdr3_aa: ASSLTASTNEKLF

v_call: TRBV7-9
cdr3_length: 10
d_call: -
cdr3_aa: ASSLTGYGYT

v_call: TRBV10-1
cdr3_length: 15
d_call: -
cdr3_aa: ASSEWQRTPLNEKLF

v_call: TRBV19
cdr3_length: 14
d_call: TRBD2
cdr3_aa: ASSMGLAGGPNEQF

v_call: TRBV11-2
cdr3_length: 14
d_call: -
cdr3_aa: ASSLVAGVVSYEQY

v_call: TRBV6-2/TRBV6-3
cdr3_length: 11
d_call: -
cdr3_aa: ASTLPGRGGYT

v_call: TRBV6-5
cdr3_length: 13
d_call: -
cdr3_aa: ASSYSYRDNQPQH

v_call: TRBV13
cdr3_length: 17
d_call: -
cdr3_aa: ASTNRKPIYSLVNTEAF

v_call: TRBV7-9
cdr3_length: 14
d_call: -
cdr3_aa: ASSEQGRHMNTEAF

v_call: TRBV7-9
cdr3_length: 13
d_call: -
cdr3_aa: ASSLPIYRDGEQF

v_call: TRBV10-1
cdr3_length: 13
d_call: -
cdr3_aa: ASSEGALGNTEAF

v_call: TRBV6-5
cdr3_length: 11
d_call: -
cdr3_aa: ASSYMGNSPLH

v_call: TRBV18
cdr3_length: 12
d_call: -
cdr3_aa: ASSYPSSYNEQF

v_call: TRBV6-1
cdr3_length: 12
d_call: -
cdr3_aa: ASSGYSSYNEQF

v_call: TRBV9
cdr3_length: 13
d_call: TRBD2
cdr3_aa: ASSVAAGGGKTQY

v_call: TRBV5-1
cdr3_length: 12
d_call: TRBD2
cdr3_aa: ASSLDSGGDTQY

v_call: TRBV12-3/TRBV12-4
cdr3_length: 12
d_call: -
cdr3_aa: ASSDPQGGQPQH

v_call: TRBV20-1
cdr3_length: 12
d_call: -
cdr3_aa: SARSQAPLYEQY

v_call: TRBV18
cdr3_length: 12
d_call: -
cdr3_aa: ASSPRDMYNEQF

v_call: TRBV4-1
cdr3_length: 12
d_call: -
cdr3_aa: ASSHPPRFTEAF

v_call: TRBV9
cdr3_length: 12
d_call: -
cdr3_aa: ASSVVANSYEQY

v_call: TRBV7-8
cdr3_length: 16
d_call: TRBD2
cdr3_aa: ASSLEASGGASYNEQF

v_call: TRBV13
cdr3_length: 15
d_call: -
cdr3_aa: ASSPLRRLGLNTEAF

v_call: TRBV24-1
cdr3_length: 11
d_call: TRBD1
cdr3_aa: ATSDDRVTEAF

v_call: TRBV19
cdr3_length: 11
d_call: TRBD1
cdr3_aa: ASRQGQHYGYT

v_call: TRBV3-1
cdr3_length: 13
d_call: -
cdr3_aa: ASSQDPAKTDTQY

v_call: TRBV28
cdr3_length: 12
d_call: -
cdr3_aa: ASSSGRTYYGYT

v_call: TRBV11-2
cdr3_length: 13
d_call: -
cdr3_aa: ASSSTWPGANVLT

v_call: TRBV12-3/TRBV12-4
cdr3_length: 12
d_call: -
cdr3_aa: ASSLAGAIYGYT